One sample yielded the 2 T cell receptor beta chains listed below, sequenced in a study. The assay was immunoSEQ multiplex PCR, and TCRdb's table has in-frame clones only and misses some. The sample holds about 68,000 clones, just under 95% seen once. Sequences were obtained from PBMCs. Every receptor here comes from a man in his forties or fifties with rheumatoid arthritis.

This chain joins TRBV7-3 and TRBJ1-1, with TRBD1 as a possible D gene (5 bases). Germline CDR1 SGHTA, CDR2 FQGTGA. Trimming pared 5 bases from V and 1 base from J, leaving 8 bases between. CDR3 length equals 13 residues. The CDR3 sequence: CASSLGQNTEAFF. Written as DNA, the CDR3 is TGTGCCAGCAGCCTAGGACAGAACACTGAAGCTTTCTTT. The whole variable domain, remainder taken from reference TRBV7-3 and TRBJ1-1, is GAGVSQTPSNKVTEKGKYVELRCDPISGHTALYWYRQSLGQGPEFLIYFQGTGAADDSGLPNDRFFAVRPEGSVSTLKIQRTERGDSAVYLCASSLGQNTEAFFGQGTRLTVV.

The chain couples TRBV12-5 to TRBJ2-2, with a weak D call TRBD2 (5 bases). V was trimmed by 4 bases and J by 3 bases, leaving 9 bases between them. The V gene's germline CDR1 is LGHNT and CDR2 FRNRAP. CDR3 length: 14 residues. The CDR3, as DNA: TGTGCTAGTGGTTCCGGACTGGACACCGGGGAGCTGTTTTTT. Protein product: CASGSGLDTGELFF.